The 17 T cell receptor beta chains in this list originate from one sample, sequenced in a study of cytomegalovirus exposure and HLA in healthy donors. TCRdb's copy holds only in-frame clones and misses some; the assay was immunoSEQ multiplex PCR. The sample includes about 240,000 clones, 70% to 90% of them seen just once. Sequencing used PBMCs. Every receptor here comes from a woman aged 25-40 years in good health and CMV-seropositive.

This clone was counted between two and nine times. J is TRBJ1-1 and V is TRBV2; D is unresolved. CDR3 length equals 13 residues. Germline values: CDR1 SNHLY, CDR2 FYNNEI. V was pared by 4 bases and J by 4 bases, with 10 bases between. The CDR3 protein is CASSAEYATEAFF. The CDR3 DNA reads as TGTGCCAGCAGTGCAGAATACGCCACTGAAGCTTTCTTT.

This sequence joins TRBV29-1 and TRBJ1-2; maybe TRBD1 (6 bases). Germline CDR1 SQVTM, CDR2 ANQGSEA. The CDR3 totals 12 residues. V dropped 7 bases and J dropped 1 base, with 10 bases sitting between them. The CDR3 sequence: CSAGQFNYGYTF. CDR3 coding DNA: TGCAGCGCCGGACAGTTTAACTATGGCTACACCTTC.

J is TRBJ1-3 and V is TRBV29-1; 9 bases align to TRBD1. The CDR3 consists of 14 residues. Trimming at V came to 4 bases and at J to 1 base, leaving 2 bases not matched to a gene. Per the germline V gene, CDR1 is SQVTM and CDR2 is ANQGSEA. This chain's CDR3 is CSVGTGASGNTIYF. The CDR3, as DNA: TGCAGCGTTGGGACAGGGGCATCTGGAAACACCATATATTTT. The variable domain in full, with the rest retrieved from reference TRBV29-1 and TRBJ1-3, is SAVISQKPSRDICQRGTSLTIQCQVDSQVTMMFWYRQQPGQSLTLIATANQGSEATYESGFVIDKFPISRPNLTFSTLTVSNMSPEDSSIYLCSVGTGASGNTIYFGEGSWLTVV.

The CDR3 DNA reads TGCGCCAGCAGCGAAACAGGGGCTGAAATCTATGGCTACACCTTC. Encoded protein: CASSETGAEIYGYTF. The chain recombines TRBV10-2 with TRBJ1-2, with 7 bases aligning to TRBD1. V was pared by 6 bases and J by 4 bases, with 11 bases of the junction left unmatched. The CDR3 has 15 amino acids. Per germline, CDR1 WSHSY and CDR2 SAAADI.

The chain joins TRBV5-8 to TRBJ2-3; D gene uncertain. V lost 3 bases, J lost 8 bases, and 7 bases lay in between. The CDR3 is 11 amino acids. The germline gives CDR1 SGHTS, CDR2 YDEGEE. CDR3 bases: TGTGCCAGCAGCTCACCAGGTACGCAGTATTTT. This gives the protein CASSSPGTQYF.

The rearrangement joins TRBV7-6 to TRBJ2-7; D may be TRBD2 (7 bases). CDR1 is SGHVS, CDR2 FNYEAQ, per germline. V shed 1 base and J shed 5 bases, with 18 bases lying between them. The CDR3 totals 16 residues. CDR3 coding DNA: TGTGCCAGCAGCTTAGGGGGGGGGAAACAGGGAAACGAGCAGTACTTC. It encodes CASSLGGGKQGNEQYF.

This chain connects TRBV5-1 to TRBJ2-5; no reliable D call. Germline loops: CDR1 SGHRS, CDR2 YFSETQ. V lost 1 base to trimming and J lost 5 bases, with 6 bases between them. This CDR3 spans 12 amino acids. CDR3 region: CASSLPSETQYF. DNA of the CDR3: TGCGCCAGCAGCTTGCCCTCGGAGACCCAGTACTTC. Full variable domain (rest looked up from reference TRBV5-1 and TRBJ2-5): KAGVTQTPRYLIKTRGQQVTLSCSPISGHRSVSWYQQTPGQGLQFLFEYFSETQRNKGNFPGRFSGRQFSNSRSEMNVSTLELGDSALYLCASSLPSETQYFGPGTRLLVL.

This sequence joins TRBV7-9 and TRBJ1-3; TRBD1 aligns across 7 bases. The V and J ends lost 5 bases and 2 bases, in that order; junction bases with no gene match: 3. Germline assignment: CDR1 SEHNR and CDR2 FQNEAQ (reference sequence). The CDR3 consists of 14 residues. The CDR3 is CASSGDRAGNTIYF. Written as DNA, the CDR3 is TGTGCCAGCAGCGGTGACAGGGCTGGAAACACCATATATTTT.

The chain carries TRBV25-1 and TRBJ1-1; perhaps TRBD1 as D (5 bases). The length of the CDR3 is 14 residues. The germline CDR1 and CDR2 sequences are MGHDK and SYGVNS. The germline V and J ends were trimmed by 5 bases and 4 bases, with 14 bases remaining between them. CDR3 amino acids: CASSPLRAGTEAFF. CDR3 coding DNA: TGTGCCAGCAGTCCCCTCAGGGCAGGCACTGAAGCTTTCTTT.

V usage is TRBV7-6 and J usage is TRBJ2-5; TRBD2 matches 10 bases. The CDR3 runs to 15 residues. Germline V gene sequence: CDR1 SGHVS, CDR2 FNYEAQ. J was trimmed by 5 bases and V by 3 bases; bases with no gene match: 6. CDR3 coding DNA: TGTGCCAGCAGCTTTTCTAGCGGGAGTGTCGAGACCCAGTACTTC. The encoded protein is CASSFSSGSVETQYF.

This chain connects TRBV6-6 to TRBJ1-2; D possibly corresponds to TRBD1 (5 bases). The CDR3 extends over 16 amino acids. Looked up from germline, CDR1 is MNHNY and CDR2 is SVGAGI (reference sequence). The V end lost 2 bases, the J end lost 7 bases, and 20 bases lay between the germline ends. CDR3 bases: TGTGCCAGCAGTTACCGGGGGGACGACCTTTGGGGTGGCTACACCTTC. As protein: CASSYRGDDLWGGYTF.

The chain combines TRBV11-3 with TRBJ2-7; tentatively, D is TRBD1 (6 bases). The CDR3 contains 14 residues. Trimming removed 5 bases at V and 1 base at J, with 12 bases between. CDR1 is SGHNT and CDR2 is YENEEA in the germline V gene. The CDR3 region is CASSRDTGSYEQYF. In DNA form, the CDR3 reads TGTGCCAGCAGCCGGGACACCGGATCCTACGAGCAGTACTTC.

The J gene is TRBJ2-3, the V gene TRBV6-1; 7 bases map to TRBD1. Germline CDR1 is MNHNS and CDR2 is SASEGT. The CDR3 spans 15 residues. With V trimmed by 5 bases and J by 0 bases, 5 bases remained unmatched. As DNA, the CDR3 is TGTGCCAGCAGTAGCCGACAGGGCAGCACAGATACGCAGTATTTT. Its translation is CASSSRQGSTDTQYF.

The V gene is TRBV27, the J gene TRBJ2-5; D is unclear. With 6 bases removed from V and 4 bases from J, the gap between germline ends came to 12 bases. Looked up from germline, CDR1 is MNHEY and CDR2 is SMNVEV (reference sequence). The CDR3 has 13 amino acids. The chain's CDR3 is CASRTPPGETQYF. The DNA of the CDR3 is TGTGCCAGCAGAACGCCGCCCGGAGAGACCCAGTACTTC.

V usage is TRBV4-2 and J usage is TRBJ2-3, with a tentative D call TRBD1 (5 bases). Germline assignment: CDR1 LGHNA and CDR2 YNFKEQ. Deletions cut 5 bases from V and 4 bases from J, with 10 bases between. This CDR3 spans 13 amino acids. CDR3: CASSSDRSDTQYF. CDR3 bases: TGTGCCAGCAGCTCAGACAGATCAGATACGCAGTATTTT.

Turning to this clone: The same CDR3 can be traced to other DNA sequences in this sample. The J gene is TRBJ2-7, the V gene TRBV4-1, with D possibly matching TRBD1 (6 bases). CDR1 is MGHRA and CDR2 is YSYEKL in the germline V gene. Between the trimmed V and J ends, which lost 1 base and 2 bases, there was a span of 9 bases. This CDR3 has 14 residues. The CDR3 DNA reads as TGCGCCAGCAGCCAAGGTGGGGGCCCCTACGAGCAGTACTTC. Protein: CASSQGGGPYEQYF.

The chain uses TRBV27 and TRBJ2-1; 8 nucleotides agree with TRBD2. With V trimmed by 10 bases and J by 2 bases, 7 bases remained unmatched. This CDR3 comprises 14 residues. In germline, CDR1 is MNHEY, CDR2 SMNVEV (reference sequence). DNA of the CDR3: TGTGCCACCCAACTAGCGGCTACCTACAATGAGCAGTTCTTC. It yields the protein CATQLAATYNEQFF.